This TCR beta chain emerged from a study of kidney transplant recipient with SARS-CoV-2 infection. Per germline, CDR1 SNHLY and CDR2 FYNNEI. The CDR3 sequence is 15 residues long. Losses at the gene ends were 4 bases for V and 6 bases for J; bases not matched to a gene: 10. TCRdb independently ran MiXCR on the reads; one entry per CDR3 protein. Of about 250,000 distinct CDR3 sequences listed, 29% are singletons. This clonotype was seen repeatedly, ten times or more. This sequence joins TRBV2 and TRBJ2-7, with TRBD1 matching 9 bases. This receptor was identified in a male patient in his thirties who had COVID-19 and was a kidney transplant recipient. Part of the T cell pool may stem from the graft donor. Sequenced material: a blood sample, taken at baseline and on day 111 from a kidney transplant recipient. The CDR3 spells CASSATGQGNVEQYF. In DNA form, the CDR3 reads TGTGCCAGCAGTGCTACGGGACAGGGAAACGTCGAGCAGTACTTC.